What follows are 8 T cell receptor beta chains derived from one specimen sequenced in a study of T cells in lung cancer brain metastases. The repertoire was sequenced with immunoSEQ multiplex PCR; TCRdb's copy has only in-frame clones and lacks some. The sample has some 2,500 clones, 90% seen once. The sequenced sample was tumor tissue from the primary lung tumor. The receptors were gathered from a man between 70 and 80 years old with non-small cell lung cancer.

The V gene is TRBV5-6, the J gene TRBJ1-5, with a tentative D call TRBD1 (5 bases). The CDR3 totals 14 residues. CDR1 is SGHDT and CDR2 is YYEEEE in the germline V gene. Deletions cut 3 bases from V and 7 bases from J, with 14 bases between. As DNA, the CDR3 is TGTGCCAGCAGCTGGGGCAGGGAAGGGCAGCCCCAGCATTTT. It specifies CASSWGREGQPQHF.

The CDR3, as DNA: TGTGCCAGCAGCGGATCCGGGACTAGCGTCGAGCAGTACTTC. It codes for CASSGSGTSVEQYF. This rearrangement joins TRBV9 to TRBJ2-7, with 10 positions matching TRBD2. The germline CDR1 and CDR2 sequences are SGDLS and YYNGEE. J gave up 6 bases and V 3 bases, and 6 bases lay outside the gene matches. This CDR3 region has 14 residues.

The chain is built from TRBV6-6 and TRBJ1-5; 8 bases are shared with TRBD1. V lost 6 bases and J lost 2; bases outside the gene matches: 3. The CDR3 runs to 14 residues. CDR1 and CDR2 from the germline V gene are MNHNY and SVGAGI (reference sequence). This CDR3 is CASSPTGGNQPQHF. The CDR3 DNA follows: TGTGCCAGCAGCCCGACAGGGGGCAATCAGCCCCAGCATTTT.

This clone showed up just once. The chain employs TRBV4-3 and TRBJ2-2; the match to TRBD1 covers 7 bases. There are 18 residues in the CDR3. The germline V gene has CDR1 LGHNA and CDR2 YSLEER. The trim removed 0 bases at V and 7 bases at J, leaving 14 bases unmatched. Here the CDR3 reads CASSQDEFGDSWVGELFF. The CDR3 DNA reads as TGCGCCAGCAGCCAAGACGAATTCGGGGACAGCTGGGTCGGGGAGCTGTTTTTT.

The chain links TRBV27 to TRBJ2-1, with D tentatively TRBD1 or TRBD2 (10 bases each). CDR1 MNHEY and CDR2 SMNVEV come from the germline V gene (reference sequence). V lost 8 bases and J lost 7, with 27 bases in between. The CDR3 loop spans 17 amino acids. CDR3 protein: CASGRTGGLALGNEQFF. CDR3 nucleotide sequence: TGTGCCAGCGGAAGGACAGGGGGACTAGCGCTGGGGAATGAGCAGTTCTTC.

The chain recombines TRBV27 with TRBJ1-2, with D uncertain. The CDR3 length is 15 residues. Germline V CDR1 and CDR2: MNHEY, SMNVEV (reference sequence). V lost 0 bases, J lost 2 bases, and 10 bases lay in between. CDR3 amino acids: CASSLSPFGNYGYTF. CDR3 nucleotide sequence: TGTGCCAGCAGTTTATCCCCTTTTGGGAACTATGGCTACACCTTC.

V is TRBV6-1 and J is TRBJ2-7, with unresolved D. Trimming pared 5 bases from V and 5 bases from J, leaving 10 bases between. This CDR3 comprises 12 residues. Germline lookup yields CDR1 MNHNS and CDR2 SASEGT. CDR3 DNA: TGTGCCAGCAGTAGGCCCACGGACGAGCAGTACTTC. Encoded protein: CASSRPTDEQYF.

The rearrangement uses TRBV7-8 and TRBJ2-7; 7 bases fit TRBD1. Germline loops: CDR1 SGHVS, CDR2 FQNEAQ. The ends lost 1 base at V and 1 base at J; junction bases unmatched: 13. The CDR3 is 18 amino acids. The CDR3 DNA follows: TGTGCCAGCAGCTTAGGCAGGGGGACGGCAGGACTTTCCTACGAGCAGTACTTC. It encodes CASSLGRGTAGLSYEQYF.